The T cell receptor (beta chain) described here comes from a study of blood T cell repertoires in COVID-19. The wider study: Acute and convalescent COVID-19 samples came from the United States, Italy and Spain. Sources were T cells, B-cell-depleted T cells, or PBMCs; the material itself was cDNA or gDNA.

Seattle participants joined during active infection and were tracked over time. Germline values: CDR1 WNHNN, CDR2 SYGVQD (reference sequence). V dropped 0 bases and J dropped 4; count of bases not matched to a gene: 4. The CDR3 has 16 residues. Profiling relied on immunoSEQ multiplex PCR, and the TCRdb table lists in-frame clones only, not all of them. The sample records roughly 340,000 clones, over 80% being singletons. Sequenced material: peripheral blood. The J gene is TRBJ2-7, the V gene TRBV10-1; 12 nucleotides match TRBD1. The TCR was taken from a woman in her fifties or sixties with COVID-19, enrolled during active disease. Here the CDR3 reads CASSESRDRGQYEQYF. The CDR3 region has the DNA TGCGCCAGCAGTGAGTCCCGGGACAGGGGGCAATACGAGCAGTACTTC.